One T cell receptor beta chain is described in this entry. Its target is unknown. V trimming: 5 bases; J trimming: 9 bases; junction bases outside the gene matches: 7. Germline V CDR1 and CDR2: SGHVS, FQNEAQ. The CDR3 loop spans 15 amino acids. The donors were members of the validation cohort, which comprised 100 to 150 subjects and was separate from the first cohort of about 700 subjects. Produced via immunoSEQ multiplex PCR; TCRdb's table is partial and in-frame only. The sample has approximately 170,000 clones, about four fifths seen once. This sample was taken from a study of cytomegalovirus exposure and HLA in healthy donors. General study results and limits: Testing in vitro showed a few CMV-associated chains specific for CMV antigens.

Sequenced sample: PBMCs. The sequence was obtained from a man aged 25-45 years in good health and CMV-seropositive. This chain uses TRBV7-8 with TRBJ1-6, with 10 bases identical to TRBD1. In DNA form, the CDR3 reads TGTGCCAGCAGCGTCAAGACAGGGGGCTCTTCACCCCTCCACTTT. This translates into CASSVKTGGSSPLHF.